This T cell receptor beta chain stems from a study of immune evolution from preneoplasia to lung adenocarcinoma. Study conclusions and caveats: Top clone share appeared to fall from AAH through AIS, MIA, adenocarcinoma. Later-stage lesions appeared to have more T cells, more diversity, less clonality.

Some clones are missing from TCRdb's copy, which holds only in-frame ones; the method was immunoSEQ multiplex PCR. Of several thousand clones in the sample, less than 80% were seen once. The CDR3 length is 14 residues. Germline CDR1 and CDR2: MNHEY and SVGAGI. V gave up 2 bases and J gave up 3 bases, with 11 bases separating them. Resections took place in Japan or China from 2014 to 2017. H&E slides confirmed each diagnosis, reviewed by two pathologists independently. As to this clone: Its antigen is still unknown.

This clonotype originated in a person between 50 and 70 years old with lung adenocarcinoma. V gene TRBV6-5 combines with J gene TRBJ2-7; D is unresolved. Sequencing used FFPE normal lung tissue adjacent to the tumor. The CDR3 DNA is TGTGCCAGCAGTTACAAAGGCCCCCTCTACGAGCAGTACTTC. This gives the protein CASSYKGPLYEQYF.